Listed here is a single T cell receptor beta chain. Its antigen is not known. This specimen comes from a study of T cell responses to AZD1222 COVID-19 vaccine. Profiling relied on immunoSEQ multiplex PCR, and the TCRdb table lists in-frame clones only, not all of them. The sample yields 100,000 to 130,000 clones, about 85% seen once. Germline V gene lookup returns CDR1 KGHSH and CDR2 LQKENI. The CDR3 loop spans 16 amino acids. Trimming left V 6 bases short and J 4 bases short, with 19 bases between. General study points: Regions left unmutated in variants are reportedly the target of nearly half of spike-specific TCRs. Two AZD1222 doses significantly raised spike-specific TCR breadth and depth over controls.

The chain combines TRBV18 with TRBJ2-1; D may correspond to TRBD1 or TRBD2 (6 bases each). This specimen consisted of peripheral blood, obtained 28 days after the second AZD1222 dose. This TCR came from an adult who received the AZD1222 COVID-19 vaccine. CDR3 DNA: TGTGCCAGCTCTCGCCGCCGGGGGCAGGTGTACAATGAGCAGTTCTTC. It encodes CASSRRRGQVYNEQFF.